The next 29 T cell receptor beta chains were all read from a single sample in a study of OX40 agonist ivuxolimab in advanced cancers. The table came from immunoSEQ multiplex PCR; TCRdb's copy has only in-frame clones and leaves some out. The sample lists 35,000 to 55,000 clones; approximately 80% were seen once. Sequenced here: CD4+ or CD8+ T cells sorted from blood, sampled in a trial of the OX40 agonist ivuxolimab. These receptors were collected from an adult with an advanced solid tumor such as melanoma, head and neck, liver or kidney cancer.

V gene TRBV15 combines with J gene TRBJ2-2, with D tentatively TRBD2 (6 bases). This CDR3 is 14 amino acids long. V was cut by 4 bases and J by 8 bases, with 14 bases left in between. Germline V CDR1 and CDR2: LNHNV, YYDKDF (reference sequence). DNA for the CDR3: TGTGCCACCAGCACTGCGGGAATGTCGGGGGAGCTGTTTTTT. Translation gives CATSTAGMSGELFF.

This sequence joins TRBV9 and TRBJ2-5; 7 positions agree with TRBD2. Germline V gene data show CDR1 as SGDLS and CDR2 as YYNGEE. The CDR3 consists of 15 residues. V was clipped by 1 base and J by 4 bases; unmatched bases: 7. CDR3 DNA: TGTGCCAGCAGCGTAACCTCGTTAGCGGGAGAGACCCAGTACTTC. It translates to CASSVTSLAGETQYF.

The chain is built from TRBV5-1 and TRBJ2-2, with 10 bases matching TRBD2. The V gene end was trimmed by 3 bases and the J gene end by 4 bases; junction bases not matched to a gene: 6. The CDR3 extends over 16 amino acids. Germline V CDR1 and CDR2: SGHRS, YFSETQ. The CDR3 nucleotides are TGCGCCAGCAGCTCCCCCCTAGCGGGAGTCACCGGGGAGCTGTTTTTT. Protein product: CASSSPLAGVTGELFF. The variable domain in full, with the rest retrieved from reference TRBV5-1 and TRBJ2-2, is KAGVTQTPRYLIKTRGQQVTLSCSPISGHRSVSWYQQTPGQGLQFLFEYFSETQRNKGNFPGRFSGRQFSNSRSEMNVSTLELGDSALYLCASSSPLAGVTGELFFGEGSRLTVL.

This chain joins TRBV6-4 and TRBJ2-7; perhaps TRBD2 as D (5 bases). The CDR3 extends over 17 amino acids. Germline-derived CDR1 and CDR2 are MRHNA and SNTAGT. Deletions cut 7 bases from V and 0 bases from J, with 22 bases between. The CDR3, as DNA: TGTGCCAGCACTCTAGCCGTATTCTCTATTAGCTCCTACGAGCAGTACTTC. Protein product: CASTLAVFSISSYEQYF.

This clone has just a few counts. The chain is built from TRBV19 and TRBJ2-7; 8 bases map to TRBD1. This CDR3 spans 13 amino acids. Trimming cost V 3 bases and J 3 bases; bases outside gene matches: 1. Germline lookup yields CDR1 LNHDA and CDR2 SQIVND (reference sequence). The CDR3 region has the DNA TGTGCCAGTAGTATTGGACAGGGCTACGAGCAGTACTTC. Translating it yields CASSIGQGYEQYF.

CDR3 sequence reads: CAWSVYGETQYF. The DNA of the CDR3 is TGTGCCTGGAGTGTCTACGGGGAGACCCAGTACTTC. The gene calls are TRBV30 and TRBJ2-5, with D unresolved. This CDR3 is 12 amino acids long. In germline, CDR1 is GTSNPN, CDR2 SVGIG (reference sequence). The V end was cut by 0 bases, the J end by 5 bases, with 7 bases between.

V usage is TRBV28 and J usage is TRBJ2-7; D may be TRBD1 (6 bases). The CDR3 length is 13 residues. Germline-derived CDR1 and CDR2 are MDHEN and SYDVKM. V lost 8 bases and J 2 bases, leaving 13 bases between the germline ends. CDR3 sequence: CASYSGTTYEQYF. Here the CDR3 DNA reads TGTGCCAGCTACTCCGGGACAACCTACGAGCAGTACTTC.

The V and J genes are TRBV2 and TRBJ2-2; 10 bases map to TRBD2. V lost 5 bases, J lost 6 bases, and 6 bases stayed unmatched. Germline V gene lookup returns CDR1 SNHLY and CDR2 FYNNEI. This CDR3 region has 15 residues. The CDR3 here is CASSFSSGSPGELFF. CDR3 coding DNA: TGTGCCAGCAGTTTCTCTAGCGGGAGTCCCGGGGAGCTGTTTTTT.

V is TRBV5-1 and J is TRBJ1-4; 7 bases are shared with TRBD1. The CDR3 totals 15 residues. Germline V lookup: CDR1 SGHRS, CDR2 YFSETQ. The J segment lost 5 bases and the V segment lost 3 bases, leaving 7 bases of the junction unmatched. Written as DNA, the CDR3 is TGCGCCAGCAGCTCCGGACAGGTGTTAAATGAAAAACTGTTTTTT. This encodes CASSSGQVLNEKLFF.

This chain uses TRBV6-5 with TRBJ1-1; D gene unclear. The CDR3 sequence is 14 residues long. Trimming removed 0 bases from V and 3 bases from J, with 8 bases in between. The V gene's germline CDR1 is MNHEY and CDR2 SVGAGI. CDR3 protein: CASSYSKGYTEAFF. The CDR3 DNA reads as TGTGCCAGCAGTTACTCGAAAGGGTACACTGAAGCTTTCTTT.

The CDR3 region is CASSPRGLGEQYF. CDR3 coding DNA: TGTGCCAGCTCCCCTAGGGGGCTGGGAGAGCAGTACTTC. The rearrangement uses TRBV18 and TRBJ2-7, with 7 bases lining up with TRBD1. J was trimmed by 7 bases and V by 6 bases; bases with no gene match: 9. The CDR3 contains 13 residues. Germline CDR1 and CDR2: KGHSH and LQKENI. The entire variable domain, with the rest obtained from reference TRBV18 and TRBJ2-7, is as follows: NAGVMQNPRHLVRRRGQEARLRCSPMKGHSHVYWYRQLPEEGLKFMVYLQKENIIDESGMPKERFSAEFPKEGPSILRIQQVVRGDSAAYFCASSPRGLGEQYFGPGTRLTVT.

This chain joins TRBV10-2 and TRBJ1-5; D is unresolved. This CDR3 contains 13 residues. Deletions cut 4 bases from V and 5 bases from J, with 9 bases between. Germline values: CDR1 WSHSY, CDR2 SAAADI. CDR3 residues: CASSGLSDQPQHF. For the CDR3, the DNA is TGCGCCAGCAGTGGGCTATCGGATCAGCCCCAGCATTTT.

This chain connects TRBV25-1 to TRBJ2-5; perhaps TRBD2 as D (5 bases). This CDR3 has 17 residues. Looked up from germline, CDR1 is MGHDK and CDR2 is SYGVNS. The ends were cut back, 3 bases at V and 0 bases at J, with 17 bases in the middle. CDR3 sequence reads: CASSDPPRGQYQETQYF. DNA of the CDR3: TGTGCCAGCAGTGACCCTCCGCGCGGGCAGTACCAAGAGACCCAGTACTTC.

This clone occurred once. The genes are TRBV7-9 and TRBJ1-2, with D unclear. V lost 5 bases, J lost 2 bases, and 9 bases lay in between. CDR3 length equals 13 residues. The germline V gene has CDR1 SEHNR and CDR2 FQNEAQ (reference sequence). Here the CDR3 reads CASSQTENYGYTF. The CDR3 coding sequence is TGTGCCAGCAGCCAAACTGAGAACTATGGCTACACCTTC.

CDR3 bases: TGCGCCAGCAGCAAGGGACGGCAGAACACCGGGGAGCTGTTTTTT. The encoded protein is CASSKGRQNTGELFF. The V gene is TRBV5-1, the J gene TRBJ2-2, with D possibly called TRBD1 or TRBD2 (5 bases each). Per the germline V gene, CDR1 is SGHRS and CDR2 is YFSETQ. V was shortened by 4 bases and J by 1 base, with 11 bases between the two germline ends. The CDR3 extends over 15 amino acids.

The chain is built from TRBV18 and TRBJ1-4, with D perhaps TRBD1 (6 bases). Germline V gene lookup returns CDR1 KGHSH and CDR2 LQKENI. V was shortened by 2 bases and J by 4 bases, with 11 bases between the two germline ends. The CDR3 runs 15 residues. The CDR3 DNA is TGTGCCAGCTCACCAAGGGGGGGCTTTAATGAAAAACTGTTTTTT. This codes for CASSPRGGFNEKLFF.

The chain combines TRBV7-9 with TRBJ2-7; perhaps TRBD1 as D (5 bases). The CDR3 has 13 amino acids. CDR1 is SEHNR and CDR2 is FQNEAQ in the germline V gene (reference sequence). The germline V and J ends were trimmed by 7 bases and 0 bases, with 10 bases remaining between them. The chain's CDR3 is CASMGRDSYEQYF. In DNA form, the CDR3 reads TGTGCCAGCATGGGCAGGGACTCCTACGAGCAGTACTTC.

The V and J genes are TRBV2 and TRBJ2-5; TRBD2 might be the D (5 bases). V was trimmed by 0 bases and J by 5 bases, leaving 10 bases between them. Germline V gene sequence: CDR1 SNHLY, CDR2 FYNNEI. This CDR3 is 14 amino acids long. Here the CDR3 DNA reads TGTGCCAGCAGTGAAGCAAGGACTGGGGAGACCCAGTACTTC. Translated: CASSEARTGETQYF.

This clone was counted between two and nine times. The rearrangement joins TRBV7-2 to TRBJ2-1; the match to TRBD1 covers 9 bases. After removal of 5 bases from V and 6 bases from J, the junction contained 11 bases not matched to a gene. CDR1 SGHTA and CDR2 FQGNSA come from the germline V gene. This CDR3 region has 16 residues. The CDR3 coding sequence is TGTGCCAGCAGCACGCGACAGGGGGGGGTTGGCAATGAGCAGTTCTTC. Protein: CASSTRQGGVGNEQFF.

The chain is built from TRBV28 and TRBJ1-1; D might be TRBD1 (5 bases). The CDR3 is made up of 13 amino acids. The V gene lost 7 bases and the J gene lost 0 bases, with 9 bases spanning the gap. Germline V gene sequence: CDR1 MDHEN, CDR2 SYDVKM. The CDR3: CASTGRMNTEAFF. CDR3 bases: TGTGCCAGCACGGGACGGATGAACACTGAAGCTTTCTTT.

This clone has just one count. CDR3 DNA sequence: TGTGCCAGCAGCCCCGGAGGGAGCGGAGGCGACAATGAGCAGTTCTTC. The encoded protein is CASSPGGSGGDNEQFF. The rearrangement joins TRBV9 to TRBJ2-1, with D perhaps TRBD2 (6 bases). This CDR3 is 16 amino acids long. V was cut by 4 bases and J by 5 bases, with 19 bases left in between. Germline V gene lookup returns CDR1 SGDLS and CDR2 YYNGEE. The full variable domain, with the rest looked up from reference TRBV9 and TRBJ2-1, is DSGVTQTPKHLITATGQRVTLRCSPRSGDLSVYWYQQSLDQGLQFLIQYYNGEERAKGNILERFSAQQFPDLHSELNLSSLELGDSALYFCASSPGGSGGDNEQFFGPGTRLTVL.

The chain combines TRBV5-1 with TRBJ2-1, with 11 bases aligning to TRBD2. After removal of 5 bases from V and 4 bases from J, the junction contained 8 bases not matched to a gene. This CDR3 is 16 amino acids long. Germline CDR1 is SGHRS and CDR2 is YFSETQ. DNA for the CDR3: TGCGCCAGCAGACTTCTAGCGGGAGGAAGTTACAATGAGCAGTTCTTC. Translation gives CASRLLAGGSYNEQFF.

There are a few counts of this clone. The chain employs TRBV7-2 and TRBJ1-5; no definite D call. This CDR3 is built from 13 residues. Looked up from germline, CDR1 is SGHTA and CDR2 is FQGNSA. V lost 5 bases to trimming and J lost 1 base, with 6 bases between them. The CDR3 sequence: CASSLASNQPQHF. The CDR3, as DNA: TGTGCCAGCAGCCTGGCCAGCAATCAGCCCCAGCATTTT.

This chain links TRBV5-4 with TRBJ2-7; maybe TRBD2 (6 bases). Germline-derived CDR1 and CDR2 are SGHNT and YYREEE (reference sequence). The CDR3 is made up of 11 amino acids. Trimming took 4 bases from V and 5 from J, leaving 7 bases between them. CDR3 coding DNA: TGTGCCAGCAGCGGAGGGGACGAGCAGTACTTC. Its protein is CASSGGDEQYF.

The chain is built from TRBV18 and TRBJ2-5, with 10 bases lining up with TRBD2. Per the germline V gene, CDR1 is KGHSH and CDR2 is LQKENI. With 6 bases clipped from V and 2 bases from J, the junction kept 9 bases outside the gene matches. This CDR3 contains 16 residues. DNA for the CDR3: TGTGCCAGCTCGAGATTAGCGGGAGGAAGACAAGAGACCCAGTACTTC. Encoded protein: CASSRLAGGRQETQYF.

The rearrangement links TRBV6-5 to TRBJ1-4; D remains unclear. The CDR3 has 14 amino acids. The V and J ends lost 6 bases and 6 bases respectively, with 14 bases between them. CDR1 is MNHEY and CDR2 is SVGAGI in the germline V gene. CDR3 DNA sequence: TGTGCCAGCAGGTACACCCCCAAAGATGAAAAACTGTTTTTT. Translated: CASRYTPKDEKLFF.

This sequence joins TRBV2 and TRBJ2-7; D might be TRBD1 or TRBD2, each matching 5 bases. V gave up 6 bases and J gave up 4 bases, with 16 bases separating them. There are 14 residues in the CDR3. Looked up from germline, CDR1 is SNHLY and CDR2 is FYNNEI. The DNA for the CDR3 is TGTGCCAGCAGGGGGGTGTGGGCGGAGTACGAGCAGTACTTC. Translation gives CASRGVWAEYEQYF.

The chain combines TRBV4-3 with TRBJ2-4; D gene uncertain. With 1 base removed from V and 7 bases from J, the gap between germline ends came to 14 bases. The CDR3 contains 15 residues. CDR1 and CDR2 from the germline V gene are LGHNA and YSLEER. The CDR3 protein is CASSQVIGRVNIQYF. For the CDR3, the DNA is TGCGCCAGCAGCCAAGTGATCGGTAGGGTGAACATTCAGTACTTC.

CDR3 DNA: TGTGCCAGCAACCCAATGGGCGGGAGCTACAATGAGCAGTTCTTC. This gives the protein CASNPMGGSYNEQFF. V and J are TRBV9 and TRBJ2-1; 7 bases are shared with TRBD2. V was clipped by 6 bases and J by 3 bases; unmatched bases: 9. Germline loops: CDR1 SGDLS, CDR2 YYNGEE. The CDR3 totals 15 residues.